A single sample is the source of the 18 T cell receptor beta chains below, sequenced in a study of T cell responses to AZD1222 COVID-19 vaccine (dated by TCRdb to the early 2020s). The library was produced with the immunoSEQ multiplex PCR assay. This immuneACCESS table, as held by TCRdb, lists in-frame sequences with V and J called but not all clones. Of the missing ones, under half trace to an unresolved V gene in checked studies; the others have no known cause. The sample table shows 150,000 to 200,000 clones, and 75% to 90% are seen once. Of the sample, around 2.6% falls within the top ten clones. The time point tag for this specimen amounts to: baseline before first vaccination. The sequencing here drew on peripheral blood, taken on day 0 of AZD1222 vaccination. The source of these receptors is an adult in good health.

In regard to this clone: Other DNA sequences in the same sample also yield this CDR3. The V call is TRBV5-1, the J call TRBJ1-1, with D unclear. This CDR3 has 14 amino acids. From germline, CDR1 is SGHRS and CDR2 YFSETQ. Between the trimmed V and J ends, which lost 0 bases and 0 bases, there was a span of 6 bases. The CDR3 DNA is TGCGCCAGCAGCTTGGGACCAATGAACACTGAAGCTTTCTTT. It codes for CASSLGPMNTEAFF. Complete variable domain (other parts from reference TRBV5-1 and TRBJ1-1): KAGVTQTPRYLIKTRGQQVTLSCSPISGHRSVSWYQQTPGQGLQFLFEYFSETQRNKGNFPGRFSGRQFSNSRSEMNVSTLELGDSALYLCASSLGPMNTEAFFGQGTRLTVV.

In this sample, this clone turned up a few times. The genes are TRBV7-8 and TRBJ2-7; no clear D gene. Trimming left V 2 bases short and J 4 bases short, with 3 bases between. The CDR3 has 11 amino acids. The germline V gene encodes CDR1 SGHVS and CDR2 FQNEAQ. CDR3 sequence: CASSLRYEQYF. CDR3 DNA: TGTGCCAGCAGCTTACGGTACGAGCAGTACTTC.

The rearrangement links TRBV28 to TRBJ2-7, with 10 bases aligning to TRBD2. Germline-derived CDR1 and CDR2 are MDHEN and SYDVKM. The CDR3 covers 17 residues. The junction had 8 bases not matched to a gene; V was cut back by 3 bases and J by 0 bases. CDR3 residues: CASSLRASGRISYEQYF. CDR3 DNA sequence: TGTGCCAGCAGTTTGAGGGCTAGCGGGAGAATCTCCTACGAGCAGTACTTC.

The chain carries TRBV5-1 and TRBJ1-1; perhaps TRBD1 as D (6 bases). Germline V gene lookup returns CDR1 SGHRS and CDR2 YFSETQ. Trimming took 1 base from V and 1 from J, leaving 14 bases between them. The CDR3 runs to 16 residues. Here the CDR3 reads CASSLLTGSENTEAFF. Written as DNA, the CDR3 is TGCGCCAGCAGCTTGTTAACAGGGTCTGAGAACACTGAAGCTTTCTTT.

This clone was counted only a few times. The chain couples TRBV6-6 to TRBJ1-3; 7 bases are a match to TRBD1. This CDR3 has 14 residues. Looked up from germline, CDR1 is MNHNY and CDR2 is SVGAGI (reference sequence). V trimming: 7 bases; J trimming: 6 bases; junction bases outside the gene matches: 9. Written as DNA, the CDR3 is TGTGCCAGCACCAAAGGGGGCAAATTAAACACCATATATTTT. It is translated as CASTKGGKLNTIYF.

The chain joins TRBV28 to TRBJ2-1, with 8 bases matching TRBD2. The CDR3 is 20 amino acids. V lost 0 bases to trimming and J lost 6 bases; unmatched junction nucleotides: 19. Germline assignment: CDR1 MDHEN and CDR2 SYDVKM. The CDR3 protein is CASSLWVGAGKAGVGNEQFF. The CDR3 bases are TGTGCCAGCAGTTTATGGGTCGGGGCGGGGAAAGCGGGAGTCGGCAATGAGCAGTTCTTC.

This clone was detected only a few times. This chain joins TRBV3-1 (or the pseudogene TRBV3-2) and TRBJ1-2, with D maybe TRBD1 (6 bases). V shed 7 bases and J shed 4 bases, with 19 bases lying between them. CDR1 LGHDT and CDR2 YNNKEL come from the germline V gene (reference sequence). The CDR3 is 15 residues long. The CDR3 coding sequence is TGTGCCAGCACTCCGTCGGGCGGACAGCTCTATGGCTACACCTTC. Translation gives CASTPSGGQLYGYTF.

The rearrangement joins TRBV4-1 to TRBJ1-2; 7 positions agree with TRBD1. Germline V CDR1 and CDR2: MGHRA, YSYEKL. The CDR3 spans 14 residues. The V and J ends lost 3 bases and 5 bases, in that order; junction bases with no gene match: 6. The CDR3 loop reads CASSHQGQRYGYTF. CDR3 nucleotides: TGCGCCAGCAGCCACCAGGGACAGAGATATGGCTACACCTTC.

The chain employs TRBV28 and TRBJ2-1; no firm D call. The V end lost 6 bases, the J end lost 10 bases, and 13 bases lay between the germline ends. This CDR3 spans 12 amino acids. Per germline, CDR1 MDHEN and CDR2 SYDVKM. This CDR3 is CASRNLITEQFF. Here the CDR3 DNA reads TGTGCCAGCAGAAACCTTATCACAGAGCAGTTCTTC.

The sample holds a few counts of this clone. The chain recombines TRBV2 with TRBJ1-1, with D unclear. CDR3 length: 13 residues. Deletions cut 5 bases from V and 2 bases from J, with 9 bases between. Germline CDR1 reads SNHLY; CDR2 reads FYNNEI. The CDR3 DNA reads TGTGCCAGCAGTAGACGAATTAACACTGAAGCTTTCTTT. Protein product: CASSRRINTEAFF.

The chain combines TRBV7-9 with TRBJ2-5; 7 nucleotides line up with TRBD2. Germline lookup yields CDR1 SEHNR and CDR2 FQNEAQ (reference sequence). V dropped 2 bases and J dropped 4; count of bases not matched to a gene: 4. The CDR3 spans 14 residues. As DNA, the CDR3 is TGTGCCAGCAGCTTAACTAGCGTACGAGAGACCCAGTACTTC. The encoded protein is CASSLTSVRETQYF.

The chain recombines TRBV2 with TRBJ2-7; the match to TRBD1 covers 7 bases. CDR1 is SNHLY and CDR2 is FYNNEI in the germline V gene. V was clipped by 4 bases and J by 1 base; unmatched bases: 4. The CDR3 length is 14 residues. CDR3 in DNA: TGTGCCAGCAGTGCACTACAGGGGTCCTACGAGCAGTACTTC. Translation gives CASSALQGSYEQYF. The complete variable domain, with remaining parts taken from reference TRBV2 and TRBJ2-7, reads EPEVTQTPSHQVTQMGQEVILRCVPISNHLYFYWYRQILGQKVEFLVSFYNNEISEKSEIFDDQFSVERPDGSNFTLKIRSTKLEDSAMYFCASSALQGSYEQYFGPGTRLTVT.

The chain has TRBV11-3 and TRBJ2-1; 10 bases line up with TRBD1. The CDR3 loop spans 18 amino acids. Unmatched junction bases numbered 10, after V lost 5 bases and J lost 0 bases. Germline-derived CDR1 and CDR2 are SGHNT and YENEEA. In DNA form, the CDR3 reads TGTGCCAGCAGCAAGAGGACAGGGGGTGATTACTCCTACAATGAGCAGTTCTTC. Translated: CASSKRTGGDYSYNEQFF.

The V call is TRBV11-2, the J call TRBJ2-7; 8 bases align to TRBD2. The germline V gene encodes CDR1 SGHAT and CDR2 FQNNGV. CDR3 length: 12 residues. The trim removed 5 bases at V and 6 bases at J, leaving 3 bases unmatched. CDR3 nucleotides: TGTGCCAGCAGCAGCGGGAGTCTCGAGCAGTACTTC. The encoded protein is CASSSGSLEQYF. The full variable domain, in which reference TRBV11-2 and TRBJ2-7 provide the parts outside the CDR3, is EAGVAQSPRYKIIEKRQSVAFWCNPISGHATLYWYQQILGQGPKLLIQFQNNGVVDDSQLPKDRFSAERLKGVDSTLKIQPAKLEDSAVYLCASSSGSLEQYFGPGTRLTVT.

The chain recombines TRBV28 with TRBJ1-2, with a tentative D call TRBD1 (6 bases). This CDR3 is 15 amino acids long. Per germline, CDR1 MDHEN and CDR2 SYDVKM. Trimming pared 0 bases from V and 8 bases from J, leaving 16 bases between. This CDR3 is CASSLWSGGANGYTF. DNA of the CDR3: TGTGCCAGCAGTTTATGGTCGGGGGGGGCGAACGGCTACACCTTC.

CDR3 region: CASSPSGQGGNTEAFF. DNA of the CDR3: TGTGCCAGCAGTCCGTCAGGACAGGGGGGGAACACTGAAGCTTTCTTT. The chain recombines TRBV27 with TRBJ1-1; 10 bases agree with TRBD1. V shed 5 bases and J 1 base; nucleotides not matched to a gene: 7. The CDR3 has 16 amino acids. The germline CDR1 and CDR2 sequences are MNHEY and SMNVEV (reference sequence).

The rearrangement links TRBV6-1 to TRBJ2-7; TRBD1 matches 9 bases. The CDR3 extends over 15 amino acids. CDR1 is MNHNS and CDR2 is SASEGT in the germline V gene. V gave up 3 bases and J gave up 0 bases; unmatched junction bases: 3. The CDR3 sequence is CASSDTGGASYEQYF. The DNA of the CDR3 is TGTGCCAGCAGTGACACAGGGGGCGCCTCCTACGAGCAGTACTTC.

This chain joins TRBV6-5 and TRBJ1-5; a possible D gene is TRBD1 (6 bases). The CDR3 is 15 residues long. V was clipped by 6 bases and J by 3 bases, with 15 bases between them. The V gene's germline CDR1 is MNHEY and CDR2 SVGAGI. The CDR3 sequence: CASSTTGLNNQPQHF. As DNA, the CDR3 is TGTGCCAGCAGCACAACAGGGCTAAACAATCAGCCCCAGCATTTT.